Included here is one TCR beta chain sequence, with context. Original methodology: Scientists estimated how many nucleated cells there were by amplifying reference gene primers. Profiling relied on immunoSEQ multiplex PCR, and the TCRdb table lists in-frame clones only, not all of them. The V and J calls and clone size were taken over from that table, and D and trimming were inferred from the DNA. The sample holds 180,000 or so clones; 80% to 90% are singletons and the top ten take roughly 8.2%. These data belong to a study of blood T cell repertoires in COVID-19. In the study overall: Acute and convalescent COVID-19 samples came from the United States, Italy and Spain.

The germline V gene has CDR1 SGHNT and CDR2 YYREEE (reference sequence). The V and J ends lost 3 bases and 1 base, in that order; junction bases with no gene match: 6. The CDR3 sequence is 16 residues long. The chain links TRBV5-4 to TRBJ2-4; 8 positions match TRBD1. This TCR was sampled from a man aged 55 to 69 with acute or convalescent COVID-19. The sample consisted of peripheral blood. The CDR3 spells CASSSQGANAKNIQYF. In DNA, the CDR3 is TGTGCCAGCAGCTCCCAGGGGGCTAATGCCAAAAACATTCAGTACTTC.